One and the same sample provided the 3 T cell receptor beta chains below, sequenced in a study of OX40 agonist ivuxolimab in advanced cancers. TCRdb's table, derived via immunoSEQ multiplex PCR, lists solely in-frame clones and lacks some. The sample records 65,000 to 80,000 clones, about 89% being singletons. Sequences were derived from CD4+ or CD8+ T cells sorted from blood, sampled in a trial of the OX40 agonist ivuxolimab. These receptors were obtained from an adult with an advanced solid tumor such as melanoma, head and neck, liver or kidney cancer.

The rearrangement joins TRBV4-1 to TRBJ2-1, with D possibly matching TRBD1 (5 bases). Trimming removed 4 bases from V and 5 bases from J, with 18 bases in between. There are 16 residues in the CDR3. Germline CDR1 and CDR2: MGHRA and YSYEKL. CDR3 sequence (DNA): TGCGCCAGCAGCCTCCCCAGCAGGGCCCTAAACAATGAGCAGTTCTTC. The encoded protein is CASSLPSRALNNEQFF.

This CDR3 is CAWSVDARGTGNEKLFF. CDR3 sequence (DNA): TGTGCCTGGAGTGTAGATGCTAGGGGGACGGGTAATGAAAAACTGTTTTTT. V and J are TRBV30 and TRBJ1-4; a possible D gene is TRBD1 (6 bases). Trimming cost V 0 bases and J 4 bases, with 18 bases left between them. The CDR3 totals 17 residues. Per the germline V gene, CDR1 is GTSNPN and CDR2 is SVGIG (reference sequence).

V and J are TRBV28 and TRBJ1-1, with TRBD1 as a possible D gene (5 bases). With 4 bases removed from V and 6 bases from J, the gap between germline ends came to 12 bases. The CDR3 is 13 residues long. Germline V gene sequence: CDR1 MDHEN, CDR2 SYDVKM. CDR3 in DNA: TGTGCCAGCAGTTCGGGGGGGGTGGCTGAAGCTTTCTTT. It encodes CASSSGGVAEAFF.